This record covers a single T cell receptor beta chain. What it recognizes is unknown. The CDR3 runs 16 residues. The junction had 18 bases not matched to a gene; V was cut back by 8 bases and J by 6 bases. This sample was included in a study of immune heterogeneity within non-small cell lung tumors. Study-wide points: Identical dominant CDR3 beta clonotypes recurred among a patient's tumor sites, alongside site-unique high-frequency clones. Significant yet moderate, the positive correlation between local T-cell clonality and local tumor mutational burden reached an R of roughly 0.35.

It was a multiplex PCR that amplified TCR beta CDR3, with 32 V and 13 J primers. In TCRdb, the multiplex PCR reads were re-called with MiXCR into one record per CDR3 protein. Among roughly 3,000 distinct CDR3 sequences, around 41% were seen once, and the ten largest hold more than 20%. With 600 ng used per sample, the template was genomic DNA from bulk tumor. Each primary tumor yielded several biopsies, collected far apart from one another at surgery. The study cohort was described as untreated, and its members had newly diagnosed non-small cell lung cancer. They went on to have curative surgery. Individuals who provided samples were patients with newly diagnosed non-small cell lung cancer who were having surgery with curative intent.

Sequenced sample: lung tumor tissue. The chain recombines TRBV12-3 or TRBV12-4 with TRBJ2-7, with 8 bases fitting TRBD2. This clonotype was obtained from a woman aged 50 to 60 with non-small cell lung cancer. The CDR3 loop is CASAFRGGRTRGEQYF. The CDR3 nucleotides read TGTGCCAGCGCATTCAGGGGCGGGAGGACCCGGGGCGAGCAGTACTTC.